Each of the 17 T cell receptor beta chains below was sequenced from the same sample in a study of blood T cell repertoires in COVID-19. Using immunoSEQ multiplex PCR, the repertoire was profiled, and TCRdb retains in-frame clones only, with some absent. The table shows some 270,000 clones, with around 86% occurring only once. Sample: PBMCs or T cells enriched from blood (not recorded which). The source is a middle-aged woman who had recovered from COVID-19.

The chain carries TRBV18 and TRBJ2-7; TRBD1 might be the D (6 bases). The V gene's germline CDR1 is KGHSH and CDR2 LQKENI. V was trimmed by 5 bases and J by 1 base, leaving 6 bases between them. The length of the CDR3 is 12 residues. In nucleotides, the CDR3 is TGTGCCAGCTCAGGGACATCCTACGAGCAGTACTTC. Translating gives CASSGTSYEQYF.

V and J are TRBV29-1 and TRBJ1-2, with D uncertain. CDR1 SQVTM and CDR2 ANQGSEA come from the germline V gene. The V and J ends lost 3 bases and 2 bases respectively, with 7 bases between them. The CDR3 length is 12 residues. CDR3 sequence (DNA): TGCAGCGTTGATTGGGCAAACTATGGCTACACCTTC. Protein: CSVDWANYGYTF.

This clone was seen only once. The J gene is TRBJ1-2, the V gene TRBV7-8; D remains unclear. Trimming removed 2 bases from V and 9 bases from J, with 13 bases in between. The CDR3 is 13 residues long. Germline CDR1 reads SGHVS; CDR2 reads FQNEAQ. CDR3 nucleotide sequence: TGTGCCAGCAGCTTACGAGGGTCCGGACGCTACACCTTC. Protein: CASSLRGSGRYTF.

This chain uses TRBV19 with TRBJ1-2; D might be TRBD1 (5 bases). Trimming removed 5 bases from V and 1 base from J, with 17 bases in between. The CDR3 runs to 16 residues. From germline, CDR1 is LNHDA and CDR2 SQIVND (reference sequence). The CDR3 DNA is TGTGCCAGTAGTGAAACCTCTAGACAGAGTAACTATGGCTACACCTTC. Translated: CASSETSRQSNYGYTF.

The rearrangement links TRBV7-9 to TRBJ2-3, with TRBD1 matching 8 bases. Germline CDR1 and CDR2: SEHNR and FQNEAQ (reference sequence). This CDR3 is built from 15 residues. Germline trimming cut 0 bases from V and 5 bases from J; bases unmatched to any gene: 4. DNA for the CDR3: TGTGCCAGCAGCTTAGCCGGGACAGGAGGAGATACGCAGTATTTT. It encodes CASSLAGTGGDTQYF.

The chain uses TRBV4-2 and TRBJ2-3; tentative D call: TRBD1 (5 bases). Germline CDR1 reads LGHNA; CDR2 reads YNFKEQ. The CDR3 contains 14 residues. The V end was cut by 3 bases, the J end by 5 bases, with 12 bases between. The CDR3 reads CASSQPLGRDTQYF. The CDR3 bases are TGTGCCAGCAGCCAGCCGCTGGGGCGAGATACGCAGTATTTT.

V gene TRBV7-9 combines with J gene TRBJ1-2, with TRBD1 as a possible D gene (6 bases). The CDR3 spans 13 residues. V shed 3 bases and J shed 2 bases, with 7 bases lying between them. CDR1 SEHNR and CDR2 FQNEAQ come from the germline V gene (reference sequence). CDR3 DNA: TGTGCCAGCAGCTTGAGGGGGAACTATGGCTACACCTTC. Its translation is CASSLRGNYGYTF. The whole variable domain, remainder taken from reference TRBV7-9 and TRBJ1-2, is DTGVSQNPRHKITKRGQNVTFRCDPISEHNRLYWYRQTLGQGPEFLTYFQNEAQLEKSRLLSDRFSAERPKGSFSTLEIQRTEQGDSAMYLCASSLRGNYGYTFGSGTRLTVV.

This clone appeared once. The chain combines TRBV13 with TRBJ2-1, with TRBD1 matching over 7 bases. With 2 bases clipped from V and 2 bases from J, the junction kept 3 bases outside the gene matches. The CDR3 has 15 amino acids. Germline V lookup: CDR1 PRHDT, CDR2 FYEKMQ (reference sequence). The CDR3 loop reads CASSLKGQPYNEQFF. CDR3 in DNA: TGTGCCAGCAGCTTAAAGGGACAGCCCTACAATGAGCAGTTCTTC. Using reference TRBV13 and TRBJ2-1 for the parts outside the CDR3, the full variable domain is AAGVIQSPRHLIKEKRETATLKCYPIPRHDTVYWYQQGPGQDPQFLISFYEKMQSDKGSIPDRFSAQQFSDYHSELNMSSLELGDSALYFCASSLKGQPYNEQFFGPGTRLTVL.

The genes are TRBV7-9 and TRBJ1-2; 11 bases are a match to TRBD1. Germline CDR1 SEHNR, CDR2 FQNEAQ (reference sequence). V shed 6 bases, J shed 0 bases, and the junction held 12 bases outside the gene matches. This CDR3 has 18 amino acids. The CDR3 here is CASSPLGDRGFPNYGYTF. The CDR3 coding sequence is TGTGCCAGCAGTCCGCTGGGGGACAGGGGGTTCCCTAACTATGGCTACACCTTC.

The V and J genes are TRBV4-2 and TRBJ2-2, with TRBD2 matching over 11 bases. The germline gives CDR1 LGHNA, CDR2 YNFKEQ. The CDR3 sequence is 17 residues long. Unmatched junction bases numbered 3, after V lost 1 base and J lost 2 bases. CDR3 DNA sequence: TGTGCCAGCAGCCAAGTAGCGGGAGGGGACAACACCGGGGAGCTGTTTTTT. It yields the protein CASSQVAGGDNTGELFF.

This chain uses TRBV7-8 with TRBJ2-3, with a possible D match to TRBD1 (5 bases). V shed 5 bases and J shed 8 bases, with 17 bases lying between them. The CDR3 covers 14 residues. From germline, CDR1 is SGHVS and CDR2 FQNEAQ. CDR3 sequence (DNA): TGTGCCAGCAGCCCCCGGACACCCGCAGGTACGCAGTATTTT. As protein: CASSPRTPAGTQYF.

V and J are TRBV19 and TRBJ1-5; D unclear. The CDR3 loop spans 16 amino acids. Germline CDR1 and CDR2: LNHDA and SQIVND (reference sequence). Trimming left V 6 bases short and J 2 bases short, with 17 bases between. CDR3 protein: CASRPPAGLGNQPQHF. The CDR3 DNA follows: TGTGCCAGTAGACCTCCGGCCGGGTTGGGCAATCAGCCCCAGCATTTT. The variable domain in full, completed from reference TRBV19 and TRBJ1-5, reads DGGITQSPKYLFRKEGQNVTLSCEQNLNHDAMYWYRQDPGQGLRLIYYSQIVNDFQKGDIAEGYSVSREKKESFPLTVTSAQKNPTAFYLCASRPPAGLGNQPQHFGDGTRLSIL.

The rearrangement links TRBV3-1 (or the pseudogene TRBV3-2) to TRBJ2-3; 15 bases are a match to TRBD2. This CDR3 region has 14 residues. V trimming: 4 bases; J trimming: 10 bases; junction bases outside the gene matches: 3. Germline values: CDR1 LGHDT, CDR2 YNNKEL (reference sequence). The CDR3 nucleotides read TGTGCCAGCAGCCTCGGGACTAGCGGGAGGTCGCAGTATTTT. This sequence encodes CASSLGTSGRSQYF.

Turning to this clone: One end of the junction fails to match germline, which may point to a read error. This chain links TRBV7-3 with TRBJ2-2; 7 bases map to TRBD1. CDR1 and CDR2 from the germline V gene are SGHTA and FQGTGA. The CDR3 is 14 residues long. The CDR3 spells CASRGTANAGELFF. As DNA, the CDR3 is TGTGCCAGCAGGGGGACAGCGAACGCCGGGGAGCTGTTTTTT. The variable domain in full, with the rest retrieved from reference TRBV7-3 and TRBJ2-2, is GAGVSQTPSNKVTEKGKYVELRCDPISGHTALYWYRQSLGQGPEFLIYFQGTGAADDSGLPNDRFFAVRPEGSVSTLKIQRTERGDSAVYLCASRGTANAGELFFGEGSRLTVL.

This clone occurred once. This sequence joins TRBV7-2 and TRBJ2-1; D may be TRBD1 (5 bases). CDR3 length: 15 residues. The germline CDR1 and CDR2 sequences are SGHTA and FQGNSA. Trimming pared 4 bases from V and 1 base from J, leaving 11 bases between. The CDR3 loop reads CASSWGPPSYNEQFF. The CDR3 region has the DNA TGTGCCAGCAGCTGGGGCCCACCTTCCTACAATGAGCAGTTCTTC.

In this sample, this clone turned up once. The J gene is TRBJ2-7, the V gene TRBV29-1, with 9 bases lining up with TRBD2. This CDR3 has 13 amino acids. V dropped 4 bases and J dropped 3; count of bases not matched to a gene: 4. Looked up from germline, CDR1 is SQVTM and CDR2 is ANQGSEA. The CDR3 nucleotides read TGCAGCGTTGCTGCGGGAGGGCACTACGAGCAGTACTTC. Its protein product is CSVAAGGHYEQYF.

This clone was counted between two and nine times. CDR3 sequence: CASSLQGYGYTF. The CDR3 nucleotides read TGTGCCAGCAGTTTACAGGGCTATGGCTACACCTTC. The chain carries TRBV27 and TRBJ1-2, with D perhaps TRBD1 (5 bases). Germline CDR1 is MNHEY and CDR2 is SMNVEV (reference sequence). This CDR3 has 12 residues. The V gene lost 2 bases and the J gene lost 4 bases, with 5 bases spanning the gap.